This T cell receptor (beta chain) came from a study of T-cell memory formation after mild COVID-19. TCRdb redid the calling of the 5' RACE reads with MiXCR, one entry per CDR3 protein. The sample comprises 190,000 or so distinct CDR3 sequences, around 30% of which are singletons, and about an eighth rests with the top ten. In regard to this clonotype: The antigen is undetermined.

This CDR3 comprises 17 residues. V dropped 4 bases and J dropped 0; count of bases not matched to a gene: 5. The germline V gene has CDR1 SGHVS and CDR2 FQNEAQ. Study-level findings and limits: Whether day 37 second-wave clones are SARS-CoV-2-specific was not confirmed.

The sequencing sample was made of PBMCs or a T cell subset sorted from them (not recorded which). The sequence was obtained from an adult woman who had mild COVID-19 (a few samples of this study predate the infection). Cell type and time point are not known. This chain uses TRBV7-8 with TRBJ2-3; 12 positions match TRBD2. The chain's CDR3 is CASSSGLAGSSTDTQYF. The CDR3 coding sequence is TGTGCCAGCAGCTCCGGACTAGCGGGATCTAGCACAGATACGCAGTATTTT.